This TCR beta chain stems from a study of shared clonotypes between healthy human individuals. The CDR3 is made up of 17 amino acids. Germline V gene data show CDR1 as MDHEN and CDR2 as SYDVKM. With V trimmed by 6 bases and J by 6 bases, 10 bases remained unmatched. Every subset's genomic DNA went evenly onto several immunoSEQ plates. Sorted-subset replicate PCRs used 150 to 250 ng of genomic DNA. This amount corresponded to approximately 30,000 T cell genomes. The data were produced by immunoSEQ multiplex PCR, yet TCRdb's version contains in-frame clones alone and is incomplete. The repertoire holds over 2 million clones, with just under 95% as singletons.

The sequenced sample consisted of naive CD4+ T cells from PBMCs. As for subset: CD45RA+ positively selected. This chain joins TRBV28 and TRBJ2-3, with 15 bases matching TRBD2. This sequence was found in a man aged 18 to 30 in good health. Some clones in this sample may be carry-over from other donors' samples. In DNA, the CDR3 is TGTGCCAGCAGCCTGGGACTAGCGGGAGGCCAAGGGGATACGCAGTATTTT. Residues: CASSLGLAGGQGDTQYF.